This T cell receptor (beta chain) was captured in a study of T cell responses to AZD1222 COVID-19 vaccine. The CDR3 totals 14 residues. The germline V gene has CDR1 LNHDA and CDR2 SQIVND (reference sequence). With 8 bases removed from V and 7 bases from J, the gap between germline ends came to 18 bases. Some clones are missing from TCRdb's copy, which holds only in-frame ones; the method was immunoSEQ multiplex PCR. The table includes some 120,000 clones, about nine tenths detected once. This receptor was identified in an adult in good health. The sample was peripheral blood, taken on day 0 of AZD1222 vaccination. This chain uses TRBV19 with TRBJ1-5; D unresolved. The CDR3 is CASRPRATEQPQHF. CDR3 DNA: TGTGCCAGTCGTCCGAGGGCCACGGAACAGCCCCAGCATTTT.